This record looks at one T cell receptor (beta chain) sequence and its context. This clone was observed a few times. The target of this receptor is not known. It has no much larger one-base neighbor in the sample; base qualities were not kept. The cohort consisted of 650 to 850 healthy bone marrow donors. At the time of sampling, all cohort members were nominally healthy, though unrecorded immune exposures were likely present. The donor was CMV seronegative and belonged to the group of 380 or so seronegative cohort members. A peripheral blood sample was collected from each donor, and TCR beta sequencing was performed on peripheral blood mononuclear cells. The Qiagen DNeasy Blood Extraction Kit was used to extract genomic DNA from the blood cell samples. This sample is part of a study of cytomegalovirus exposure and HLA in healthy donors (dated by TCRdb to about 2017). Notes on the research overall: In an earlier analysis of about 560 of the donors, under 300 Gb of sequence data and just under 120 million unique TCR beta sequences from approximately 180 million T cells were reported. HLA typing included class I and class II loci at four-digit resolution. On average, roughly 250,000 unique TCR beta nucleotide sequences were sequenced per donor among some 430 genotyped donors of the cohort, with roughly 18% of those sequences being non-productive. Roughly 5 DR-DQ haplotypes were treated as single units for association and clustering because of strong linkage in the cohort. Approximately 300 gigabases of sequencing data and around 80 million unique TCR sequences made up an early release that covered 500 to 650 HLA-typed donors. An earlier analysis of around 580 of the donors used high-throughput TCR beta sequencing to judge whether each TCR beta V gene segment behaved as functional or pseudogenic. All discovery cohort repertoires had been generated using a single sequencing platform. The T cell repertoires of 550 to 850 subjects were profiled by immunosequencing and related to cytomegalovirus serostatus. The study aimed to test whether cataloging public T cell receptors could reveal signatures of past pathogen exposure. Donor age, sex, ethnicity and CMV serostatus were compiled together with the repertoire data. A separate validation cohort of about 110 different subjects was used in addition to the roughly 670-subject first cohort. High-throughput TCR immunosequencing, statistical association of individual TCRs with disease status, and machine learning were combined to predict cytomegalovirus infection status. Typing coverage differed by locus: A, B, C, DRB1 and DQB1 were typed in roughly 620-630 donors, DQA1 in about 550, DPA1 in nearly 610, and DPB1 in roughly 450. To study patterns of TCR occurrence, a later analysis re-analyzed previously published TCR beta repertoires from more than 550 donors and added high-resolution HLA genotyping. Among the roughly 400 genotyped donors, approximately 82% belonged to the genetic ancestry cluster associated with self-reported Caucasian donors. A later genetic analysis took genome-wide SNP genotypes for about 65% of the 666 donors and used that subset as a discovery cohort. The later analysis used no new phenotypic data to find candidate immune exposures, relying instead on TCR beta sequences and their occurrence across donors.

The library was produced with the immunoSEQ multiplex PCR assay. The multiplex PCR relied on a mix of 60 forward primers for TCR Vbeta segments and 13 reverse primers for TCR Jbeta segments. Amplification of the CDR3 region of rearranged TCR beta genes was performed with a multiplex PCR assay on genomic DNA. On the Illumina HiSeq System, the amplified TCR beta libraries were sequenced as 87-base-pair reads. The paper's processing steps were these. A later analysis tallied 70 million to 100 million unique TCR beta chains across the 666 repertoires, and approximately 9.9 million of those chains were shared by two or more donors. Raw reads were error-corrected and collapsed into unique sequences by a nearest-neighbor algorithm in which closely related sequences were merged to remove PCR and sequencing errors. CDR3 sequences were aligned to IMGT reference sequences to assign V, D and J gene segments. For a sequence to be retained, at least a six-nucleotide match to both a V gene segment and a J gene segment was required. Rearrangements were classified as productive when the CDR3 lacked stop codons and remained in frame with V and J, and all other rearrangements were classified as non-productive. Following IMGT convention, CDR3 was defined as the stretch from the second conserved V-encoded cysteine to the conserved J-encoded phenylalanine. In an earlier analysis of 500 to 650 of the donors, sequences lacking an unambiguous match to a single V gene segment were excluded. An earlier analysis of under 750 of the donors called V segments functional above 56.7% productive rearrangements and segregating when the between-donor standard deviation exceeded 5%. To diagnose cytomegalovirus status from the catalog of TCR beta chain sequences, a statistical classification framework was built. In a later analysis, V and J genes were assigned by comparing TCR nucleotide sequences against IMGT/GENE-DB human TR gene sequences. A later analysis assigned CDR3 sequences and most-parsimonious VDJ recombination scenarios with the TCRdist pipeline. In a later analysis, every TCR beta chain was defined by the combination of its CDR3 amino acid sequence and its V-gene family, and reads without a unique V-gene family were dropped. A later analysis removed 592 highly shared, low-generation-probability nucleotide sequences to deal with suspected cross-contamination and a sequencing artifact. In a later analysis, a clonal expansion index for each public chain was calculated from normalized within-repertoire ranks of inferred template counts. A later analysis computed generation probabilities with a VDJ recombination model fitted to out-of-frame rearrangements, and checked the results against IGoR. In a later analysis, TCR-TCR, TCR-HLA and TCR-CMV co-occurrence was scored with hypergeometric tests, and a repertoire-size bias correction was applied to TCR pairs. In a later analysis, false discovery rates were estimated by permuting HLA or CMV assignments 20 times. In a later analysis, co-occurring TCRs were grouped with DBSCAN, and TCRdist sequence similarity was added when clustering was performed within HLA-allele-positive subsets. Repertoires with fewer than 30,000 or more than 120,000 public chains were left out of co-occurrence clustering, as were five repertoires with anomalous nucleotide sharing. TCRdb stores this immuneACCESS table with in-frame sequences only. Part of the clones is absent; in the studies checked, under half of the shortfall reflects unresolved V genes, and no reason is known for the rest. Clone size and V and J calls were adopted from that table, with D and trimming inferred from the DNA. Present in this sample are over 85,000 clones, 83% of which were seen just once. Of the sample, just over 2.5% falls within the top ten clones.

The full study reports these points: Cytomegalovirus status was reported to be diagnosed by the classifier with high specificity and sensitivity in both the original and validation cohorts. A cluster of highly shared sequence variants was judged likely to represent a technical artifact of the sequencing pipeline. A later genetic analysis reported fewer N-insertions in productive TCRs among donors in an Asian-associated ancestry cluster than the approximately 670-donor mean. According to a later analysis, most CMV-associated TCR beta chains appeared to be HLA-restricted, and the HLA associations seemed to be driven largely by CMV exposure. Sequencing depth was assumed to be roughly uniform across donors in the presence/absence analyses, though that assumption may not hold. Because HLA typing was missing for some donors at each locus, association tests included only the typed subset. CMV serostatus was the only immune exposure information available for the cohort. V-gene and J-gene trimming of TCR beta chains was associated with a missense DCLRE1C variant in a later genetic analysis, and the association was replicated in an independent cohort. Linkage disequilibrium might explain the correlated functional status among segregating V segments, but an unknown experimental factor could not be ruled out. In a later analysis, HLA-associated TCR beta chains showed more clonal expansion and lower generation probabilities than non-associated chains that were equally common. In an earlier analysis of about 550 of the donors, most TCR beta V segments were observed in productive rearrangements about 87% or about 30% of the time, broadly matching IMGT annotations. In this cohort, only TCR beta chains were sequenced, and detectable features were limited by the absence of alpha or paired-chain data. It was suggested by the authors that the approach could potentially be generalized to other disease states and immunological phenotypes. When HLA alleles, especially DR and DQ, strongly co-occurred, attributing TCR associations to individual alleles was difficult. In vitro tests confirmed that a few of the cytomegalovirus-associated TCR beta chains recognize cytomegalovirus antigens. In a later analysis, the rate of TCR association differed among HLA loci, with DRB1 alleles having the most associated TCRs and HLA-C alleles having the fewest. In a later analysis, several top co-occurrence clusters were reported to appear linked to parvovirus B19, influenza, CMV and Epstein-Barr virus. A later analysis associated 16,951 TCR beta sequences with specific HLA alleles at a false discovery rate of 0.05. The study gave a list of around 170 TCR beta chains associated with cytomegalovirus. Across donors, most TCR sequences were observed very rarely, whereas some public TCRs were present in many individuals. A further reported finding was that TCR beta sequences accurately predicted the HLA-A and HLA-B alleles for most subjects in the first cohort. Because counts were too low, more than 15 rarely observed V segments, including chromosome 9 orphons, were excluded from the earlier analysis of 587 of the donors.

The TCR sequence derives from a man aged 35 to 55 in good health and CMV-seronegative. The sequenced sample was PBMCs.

The CDR3 protein sequence reads: CASSQVAQSSYGYTF. The sequenced DNA: TGCGCCAGCAGCCAAGTGGCACAGTCCTCCTATGGCTACACCTTC. The chain is assembled from TRBV4-1 and TRBJ1-2; the D gene lacks a confident call. The germline V gene provides CDR1 MGHRA and CDR2 YSYEKL. V loses 1 base, J loses 4 bases, and the germline ends lie 13 bases apart. The CDR3, cysteine through phenylalanine, is 15 amino acids long. Just CDR3 DNA is preserved here, 45 bases in frame from base 1.